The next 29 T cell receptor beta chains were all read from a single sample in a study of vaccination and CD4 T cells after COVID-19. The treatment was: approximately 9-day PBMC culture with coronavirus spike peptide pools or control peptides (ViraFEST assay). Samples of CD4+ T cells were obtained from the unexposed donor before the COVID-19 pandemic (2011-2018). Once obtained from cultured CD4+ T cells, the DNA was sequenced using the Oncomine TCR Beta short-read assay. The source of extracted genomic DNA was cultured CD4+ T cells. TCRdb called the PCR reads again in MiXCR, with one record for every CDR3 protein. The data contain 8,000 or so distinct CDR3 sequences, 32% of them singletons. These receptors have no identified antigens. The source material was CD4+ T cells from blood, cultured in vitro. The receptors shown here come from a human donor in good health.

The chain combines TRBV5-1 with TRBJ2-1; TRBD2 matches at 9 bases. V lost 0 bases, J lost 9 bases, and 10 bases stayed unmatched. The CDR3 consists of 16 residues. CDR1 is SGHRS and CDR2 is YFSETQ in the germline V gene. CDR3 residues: CASSLAASGRSVEQFF. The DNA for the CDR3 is TGCGCCAGCAGCTTGGCCGCGAGCGGGAGGTCGGTTGAGCAGTTCTTC.

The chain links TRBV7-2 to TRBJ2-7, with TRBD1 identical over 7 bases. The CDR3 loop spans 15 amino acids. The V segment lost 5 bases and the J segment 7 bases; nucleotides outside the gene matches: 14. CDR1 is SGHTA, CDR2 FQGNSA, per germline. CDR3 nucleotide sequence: TGTGCCAGCAGCCCCTCGAGGGACAGTATTAGGGAGCAGTACTTC. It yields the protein CASSPSRDSIREQYF. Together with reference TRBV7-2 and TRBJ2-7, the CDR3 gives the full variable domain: GAGVSQSPSNKVTEKGKDVELRCDPISGHTALYWYRQSLGQGLEFLIYFQGNSAPDKSGLPSDRFSAERTGGSVSTLTIQRTQQEDSAVYLCASSPSRDSIREQYFGPGTRLTVT.

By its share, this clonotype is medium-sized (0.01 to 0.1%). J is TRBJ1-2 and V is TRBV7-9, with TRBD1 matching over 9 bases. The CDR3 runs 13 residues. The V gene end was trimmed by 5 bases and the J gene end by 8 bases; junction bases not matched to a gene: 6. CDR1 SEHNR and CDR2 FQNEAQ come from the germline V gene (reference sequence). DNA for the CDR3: TGTGCCAGCAGCACCGCGACAGGGGGAGGCTACACCTTC. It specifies CASSTATGGGYTF.

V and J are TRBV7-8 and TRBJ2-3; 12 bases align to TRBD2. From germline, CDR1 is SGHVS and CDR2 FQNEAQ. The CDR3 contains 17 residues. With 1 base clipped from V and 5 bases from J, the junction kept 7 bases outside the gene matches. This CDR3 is CASSLGASGRARDTQYF. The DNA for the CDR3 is TGTGCCAGCAGCTTAGGGGCTAGCGGGAGGGCCAGAGATACGCAGTATTTT.

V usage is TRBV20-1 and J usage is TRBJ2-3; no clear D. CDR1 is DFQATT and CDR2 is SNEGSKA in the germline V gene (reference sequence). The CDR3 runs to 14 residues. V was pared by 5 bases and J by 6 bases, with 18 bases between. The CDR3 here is CSAFRPSLFDTQYF. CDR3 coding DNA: TGCAGTGCTTTCCGACCAAGCCTCTTCGATACGCAGTATTTT.

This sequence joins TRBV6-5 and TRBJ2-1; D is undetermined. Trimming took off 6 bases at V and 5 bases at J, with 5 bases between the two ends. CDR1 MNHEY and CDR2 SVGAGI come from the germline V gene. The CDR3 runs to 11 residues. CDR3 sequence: CASRYHNEQFF. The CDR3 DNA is TGTGCCAGCAGATACCACAATGAGCAGTTCTTC.

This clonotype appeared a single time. CDR3 protein: CASSPRLTDTQYF. The CDR3 DNA follows: TGTGCCAGCAGCCCAAGGCTAACAGATACGCAGTATTTT. The genes are TRBV6-1 and TRBJ2-3; D ambiguous. V gave up 6 bases and J gave up 3 bases, with 10 bases separating them. The CDR3 length is 13 residues. Germline loops: CDR1 MNHNS, CDR2 SASEGT.

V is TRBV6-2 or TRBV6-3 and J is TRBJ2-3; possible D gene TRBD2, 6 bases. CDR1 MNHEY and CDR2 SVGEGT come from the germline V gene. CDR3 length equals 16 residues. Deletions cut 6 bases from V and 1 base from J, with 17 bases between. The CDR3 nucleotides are TGTGCCAGCAGACCCGGTGGGTCTAGCGGCACAGATACGCAGTATTTT. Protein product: CASRPGGSSGTDTQYF.

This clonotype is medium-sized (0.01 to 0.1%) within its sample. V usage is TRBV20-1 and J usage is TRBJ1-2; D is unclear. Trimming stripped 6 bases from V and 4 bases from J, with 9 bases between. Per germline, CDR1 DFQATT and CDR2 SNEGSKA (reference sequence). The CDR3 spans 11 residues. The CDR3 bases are TGCAGTGCAAGGAGTCGCTATGGCTACACCTTC. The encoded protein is CSARSRYGYTF.

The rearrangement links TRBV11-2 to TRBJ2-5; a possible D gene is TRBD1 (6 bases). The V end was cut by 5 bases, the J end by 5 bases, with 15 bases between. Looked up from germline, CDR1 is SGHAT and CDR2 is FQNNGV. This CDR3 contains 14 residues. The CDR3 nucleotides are TGTGCCAGCAGCCAACAGACAGGTCCGGAGACCCAGTACTTC. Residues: CASSQQTGPETQYF.

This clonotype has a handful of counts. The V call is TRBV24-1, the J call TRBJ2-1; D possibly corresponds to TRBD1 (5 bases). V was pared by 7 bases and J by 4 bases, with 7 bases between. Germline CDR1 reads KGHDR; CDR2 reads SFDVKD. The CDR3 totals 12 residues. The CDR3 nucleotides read TGTGCCACCAGGGGGCAATACAATGAGCAGTTCTTC. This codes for CATRGQYNEQFF.

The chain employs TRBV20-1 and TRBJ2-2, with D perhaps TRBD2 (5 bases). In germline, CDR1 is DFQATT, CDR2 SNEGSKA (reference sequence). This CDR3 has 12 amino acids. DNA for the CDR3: TGCATTATGACCTCGGGGACCGGGGAGCTGTTTTTT. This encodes CIMTSGTGELFF.

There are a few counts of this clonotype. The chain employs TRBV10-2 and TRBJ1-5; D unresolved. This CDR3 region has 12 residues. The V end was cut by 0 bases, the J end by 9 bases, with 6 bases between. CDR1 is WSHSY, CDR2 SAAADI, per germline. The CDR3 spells CASSESKGPQHF. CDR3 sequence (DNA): TGCGCCAGCAGTGAGTCGAAGGGGCCCCAGCATTTT.

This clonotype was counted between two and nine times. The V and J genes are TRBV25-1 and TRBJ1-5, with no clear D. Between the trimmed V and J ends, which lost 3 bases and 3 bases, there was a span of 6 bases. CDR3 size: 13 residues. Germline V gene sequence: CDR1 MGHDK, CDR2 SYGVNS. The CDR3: CASSDGANQPQHF. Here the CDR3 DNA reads TGTGCCAGCAGTGATGGAGCCAATCAGCCCCAGCATTTT.

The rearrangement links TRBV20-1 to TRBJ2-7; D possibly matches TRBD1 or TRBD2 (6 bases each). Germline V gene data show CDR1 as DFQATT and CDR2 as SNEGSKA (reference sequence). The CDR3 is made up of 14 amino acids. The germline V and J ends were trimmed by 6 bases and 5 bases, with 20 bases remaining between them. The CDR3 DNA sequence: TGCAGTGCGGGGGTTGGGGGGCCTCGGGACGAGCAGTACTTC. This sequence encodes CSAGVGGPRDEQYF.

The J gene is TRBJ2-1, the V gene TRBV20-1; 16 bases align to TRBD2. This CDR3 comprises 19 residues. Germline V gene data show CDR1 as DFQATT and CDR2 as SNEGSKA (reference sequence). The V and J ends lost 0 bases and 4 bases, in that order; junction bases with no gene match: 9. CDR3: CSARETWGLAGGPYNEQFF. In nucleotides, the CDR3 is TGCAGTGCTAGAGAGACTTGGGGACTAGCGGGAGGGCCTTACAATGAGCAGTTCTTC.

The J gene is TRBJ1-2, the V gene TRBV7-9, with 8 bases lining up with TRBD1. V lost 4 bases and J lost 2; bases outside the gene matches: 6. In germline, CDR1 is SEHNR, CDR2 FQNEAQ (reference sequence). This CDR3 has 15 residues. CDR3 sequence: CASSYGQGHNYGYTF. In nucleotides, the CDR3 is TGTGCCAGCAGCTATGGACAGGGCCACAACTATGGCTACACCTTC.

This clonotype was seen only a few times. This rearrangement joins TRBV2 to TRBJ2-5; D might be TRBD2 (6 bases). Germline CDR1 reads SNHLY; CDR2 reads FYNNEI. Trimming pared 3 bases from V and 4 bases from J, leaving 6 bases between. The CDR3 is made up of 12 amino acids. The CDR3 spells CASSEEGETQYF. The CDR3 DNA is TGTGCCAGCAGTGAGGAGGGAGAGACCCAGTACTTC. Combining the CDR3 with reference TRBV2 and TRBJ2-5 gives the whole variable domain EPEVTQTPSHQVTQMGQEVILRCVPISNHLYFYWYRQILGQKVEFLVSFYNNEISEKSEIFDDQFSVERPDGSNFTLKIRSTKLEDSAMYFCASSEEGETQYFGPGTRLLVL.

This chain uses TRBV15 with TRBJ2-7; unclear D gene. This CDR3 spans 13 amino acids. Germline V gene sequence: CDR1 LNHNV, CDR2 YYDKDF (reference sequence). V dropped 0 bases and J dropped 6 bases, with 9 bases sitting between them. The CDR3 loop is CATSRDEQFEQYF. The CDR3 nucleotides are TGTGCCACCAGCAGAGATGAACAGTTCGAGCAGTACTTC.

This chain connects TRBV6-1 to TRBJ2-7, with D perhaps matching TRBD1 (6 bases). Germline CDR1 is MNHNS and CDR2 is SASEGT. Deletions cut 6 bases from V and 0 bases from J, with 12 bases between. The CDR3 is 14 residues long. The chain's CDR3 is CASRDRGFSYEQYF. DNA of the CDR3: TGTGCCAGCAGGGACAGAGGATTCTCCTACGAGCAGTACTTC.

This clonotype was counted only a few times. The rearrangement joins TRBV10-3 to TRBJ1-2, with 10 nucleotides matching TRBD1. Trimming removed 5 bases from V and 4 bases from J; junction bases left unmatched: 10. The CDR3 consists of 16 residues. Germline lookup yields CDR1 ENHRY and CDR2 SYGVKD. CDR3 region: CAISQRGQGVGYGYTF. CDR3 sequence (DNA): TGTGCCATCAGTCAAAGAGGACAGGGGGTAGGCTATGGCTACACCTTC.

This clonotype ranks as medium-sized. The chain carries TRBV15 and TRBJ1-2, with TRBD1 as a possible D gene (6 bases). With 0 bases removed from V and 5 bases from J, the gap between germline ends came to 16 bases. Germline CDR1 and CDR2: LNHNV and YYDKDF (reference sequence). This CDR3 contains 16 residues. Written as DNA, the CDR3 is TGTGCCACCAGCAGAGATAGGGCAGGGGCTCAGTATGGCTACACCTTC. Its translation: CATSRDRAGAQYGYTF.

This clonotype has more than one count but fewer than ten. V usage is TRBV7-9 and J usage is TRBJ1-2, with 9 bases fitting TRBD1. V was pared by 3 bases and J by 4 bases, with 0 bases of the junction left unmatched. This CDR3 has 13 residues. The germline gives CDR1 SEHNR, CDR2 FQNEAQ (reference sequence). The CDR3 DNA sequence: TGTGCCAGCAGCTTGACAGGGGGCTATGGCTACACCTTC. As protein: CASSLTGGYGYTF.

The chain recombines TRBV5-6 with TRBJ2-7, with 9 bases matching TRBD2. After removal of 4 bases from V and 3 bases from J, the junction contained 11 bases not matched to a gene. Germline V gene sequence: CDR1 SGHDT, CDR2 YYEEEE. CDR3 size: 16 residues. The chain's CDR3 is CASSAPTSGPGYEQYF. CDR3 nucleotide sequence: TGTGCCAGCAGCGCGCCGACTAGCGGCCCTGGCTACGAGCAGTACTTC.

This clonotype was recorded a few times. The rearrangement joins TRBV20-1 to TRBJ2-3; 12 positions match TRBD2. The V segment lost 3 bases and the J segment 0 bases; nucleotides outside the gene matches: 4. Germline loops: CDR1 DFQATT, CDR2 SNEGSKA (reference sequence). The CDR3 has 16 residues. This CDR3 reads CSASGLAGPSTDTQYF. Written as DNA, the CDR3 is TGCAGTGCTAGTGGACTAGCGGGACCTAGCACAGATACGCAGTATTTT.

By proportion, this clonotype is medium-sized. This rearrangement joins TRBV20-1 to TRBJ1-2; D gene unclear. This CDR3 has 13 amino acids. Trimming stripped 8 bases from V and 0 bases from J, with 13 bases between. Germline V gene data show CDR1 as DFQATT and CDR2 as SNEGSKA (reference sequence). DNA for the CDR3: TGCAGTCAATGGACCCCGGCTAACTATGGCTACACCTTC. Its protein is CSQWTPANYGYTF.

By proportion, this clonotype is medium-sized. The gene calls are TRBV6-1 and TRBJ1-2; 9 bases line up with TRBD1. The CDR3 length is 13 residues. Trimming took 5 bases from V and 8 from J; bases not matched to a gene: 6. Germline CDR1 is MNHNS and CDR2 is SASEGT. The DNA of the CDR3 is TGTGCCAGCAGTAAACAGGGGGCTTGGGGCTACACCTTC. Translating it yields CASSKQGAWGYTF.

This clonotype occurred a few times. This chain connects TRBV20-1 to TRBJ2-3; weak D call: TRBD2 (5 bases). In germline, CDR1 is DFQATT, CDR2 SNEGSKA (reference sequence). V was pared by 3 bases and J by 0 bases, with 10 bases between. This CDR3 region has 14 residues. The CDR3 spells CSARLGGSTDTQYF. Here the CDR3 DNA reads TGCAGTGCTAGGTTAGGAGGCAGCACAGATACGCAGTATTTT.

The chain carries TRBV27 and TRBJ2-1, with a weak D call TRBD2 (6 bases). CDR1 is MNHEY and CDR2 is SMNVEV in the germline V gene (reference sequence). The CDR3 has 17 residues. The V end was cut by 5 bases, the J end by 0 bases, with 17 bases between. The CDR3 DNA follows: TGTGCCAGCAGTCCTTCTAGCGCAAAAAGCTCCTACAATGAGCAGTTCTTC. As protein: CASSPSSAKSSYNEQFF.